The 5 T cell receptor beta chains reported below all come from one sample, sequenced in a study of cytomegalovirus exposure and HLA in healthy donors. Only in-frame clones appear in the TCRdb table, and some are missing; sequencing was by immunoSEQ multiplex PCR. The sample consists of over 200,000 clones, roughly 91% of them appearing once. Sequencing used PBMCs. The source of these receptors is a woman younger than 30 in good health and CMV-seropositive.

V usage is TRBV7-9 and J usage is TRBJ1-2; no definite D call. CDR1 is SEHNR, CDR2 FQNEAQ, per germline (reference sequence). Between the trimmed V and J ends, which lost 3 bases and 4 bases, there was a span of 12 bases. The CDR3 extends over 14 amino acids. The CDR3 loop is CASSFSGTSYGYTF. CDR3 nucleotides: TGTGCCAGCAGCTTTTCAGGTACCTCCTATGGCTACACCTTC.

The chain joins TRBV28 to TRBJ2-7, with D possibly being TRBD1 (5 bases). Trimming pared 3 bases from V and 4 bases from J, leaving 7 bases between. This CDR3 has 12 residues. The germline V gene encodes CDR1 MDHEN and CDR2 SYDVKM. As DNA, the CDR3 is TGTGCCAGCAGTTTCGGACAATACGAGCAGTACTTC. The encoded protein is CASSFGQYEQYF.

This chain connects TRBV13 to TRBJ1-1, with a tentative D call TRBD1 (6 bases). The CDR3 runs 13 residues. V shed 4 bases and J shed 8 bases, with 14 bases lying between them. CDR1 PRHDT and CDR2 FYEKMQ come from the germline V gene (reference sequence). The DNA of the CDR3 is TGTGCCAGCAGCTACGGGCCAGACAGGGAAGCTTTCTTT. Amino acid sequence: CASSYGPDREAFF.

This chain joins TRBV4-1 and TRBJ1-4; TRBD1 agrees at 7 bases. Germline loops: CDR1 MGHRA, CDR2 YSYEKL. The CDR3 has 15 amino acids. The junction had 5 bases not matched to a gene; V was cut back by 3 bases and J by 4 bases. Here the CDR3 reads CASSQTGTVNEKLFF. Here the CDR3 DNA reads TGCGCCAGCAGCCAGACCGGGACAGTTAATGAAAAACTGTTTTTT.

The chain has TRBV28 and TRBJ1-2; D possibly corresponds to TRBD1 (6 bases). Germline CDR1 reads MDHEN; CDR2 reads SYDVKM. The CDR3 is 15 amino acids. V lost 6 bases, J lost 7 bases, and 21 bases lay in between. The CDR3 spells CASRPSPSTGFGYTF. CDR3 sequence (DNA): TGTGCCAGCAGACCTTCCCCCTCGACAGGATTTGGCTACACCTTC.